This is a list of T cell receptor beta chains from one sample in a study of shared clonotypes between healthy human individuals. Here immunoSEQ multiplex PCR was the method, and the copy in TCRdb shows in-frame clones only, minus some. The sample records some 700,000 clones, about 90% being singletons. Sample: memory CD8+ T cells from PBMCs. These TCRs come from a man younger than 35 in good health. Some clones in this sample may be carry-over from other donors' samples. The CDR3 runs from the conserved cysteine through the conserved F or W. The D gene is left open where the match is weak. Not every row has a clone size; where given, it reads once, few, many or a size class.

j_call | cdr3_length | clone_size | d_call | v_call | cdr3_nt | cdr3_aa
TRBJ1-1 | 15 | . | . | TRBV27 | TGTGCCAGCAGTTTAGGGCAGGGCTTGAACACTGAAGCTTTCTTT | CASSLGQGLNTEAFF
TRBJ2-1 | 18 | . | TRBD2 | TRBV4-1 | TGCGCCAGCAGCCAAGAAGGTAGCCTAGCGGGCGCCTACAATGAGCAGTTCTTC | CASSQEGSLAGAYNEQFF
TRBJ2-7 | 15 | . | . | TRBV4-1 | TGCGCCAGCAGCCAAGATTCGTTTAACCGCTACGAGCAGTACTTC | CASSQDSFNRYEQYF
TRBJ1-1 | 12 | . | . | TRBV19 | TGTGCCGCGGGACGGATGAACACTGAAGCTTTCTTT | CAAGRMNTEAFF
TRBJ1-1 | 14 | . | . | TRBV27 | TGTGCCAGCAGTTTAAGACAGGAGAGGACTGAAGCTTTCTTT | CASSLRQERTEAFF
TRBJ1-1 | 11 | . | . | TRBV2 | TGTGCCAGCAGTGGAGACAGGATGGCTTTCTTT | CASSGDRMAFF
TRBJ1-1 | 13 | few | . | TRBV28 | TGTGCCAGCAGTTCCCCATCGAACACTGAAGCTTTCTTT | CASSSPSNTEAFF
TRBJ2-5 | 16 | . | . | TRBV5-6 | TGTGCCAGCAGCTTGGAGGGCTATACCATCCAAGAGACCCAGTACTTC | CASSLEGYTIQETQYF
TRBJ1-5 | 15 | . | . | TRBV9 | TGTGCCAGCAGCGTAGGGGGCAGCAGCAATCAGCCCCAGCATTTT | CASSVGGSSNQPQHF
TRBJ2-1 | 16 | . | . | TRBV7-6 | TGTGCCAGCAGCGAACCGGACAAGAGCTCCTACAATGAGCAGTTCTTC | CASSEPDKSSYNEQFF
TRBJ2-7 | 15 | . | TRBD2 | TRBV7-3 | TGTGCCAGCAGTCCAAGCGGGAGGGGGAGCTACGAGCAGTACTTC | CASSPSGRGSYEQYF
TRBJ2-3 | 17 | . | TRBD2 | TRBV28 | TGTGCCAGCAGTTCCCCCTCTAGCGGGAGGTCTACAGATACGCAGTATTTT | CASSSPSSGRSTDTQYF
TRBJ2-2 | 13 | . | TRBD1 | TRBV5-4 | TGTGCCAGCAGCTTAGGACAGGGGCTCGAGCTGTTTTTT | CASSLGQGLELFF
TRBJ2-2 | 14 | . | TRBD2 | TRBV28 | TGTGCCAGCAGTTTAGCGGGGGGCACCGGGGAGCTGTTTTTT | CASSLAGGTGELFF
TRBJ1-1 | 17 | . | . | TRBV6-1 | TGTGCCAGCAGTGAAGTCCTCACGTTCGGGCCCGGGGGTGAAGCTTTCTTT | CASSEVLTFGPGGEAFF
TRBJ2-2 | 14 | . | . | TRBV27 | TGTGCCAGCAGTTCCGGGACACGGACCGGGGAGCTGTTTTTT | CASSSGTRTGELFF
TRBJ2-7 | 14 | . | TRBD1 | TRBV7-6 | TGTGCCAGCAGCTATCAGGGGGCGAAGAACGAGCAGTACTTC | CASSYQGAKNEQYF